These T cell receptor beta chains were read from a single sample in a study of blood T cells in healthy people across ages. In TCRdb, the 5' RACE reads were re-called with MiXCR into one record per CDR3 protein. The sample yields roughly 1 million distinct CDR3 sequences, 20% to 25% seen once. This sample also belongs to another study, concerning T cells of mothers and their children.

What was sequenced was blood. These receptor sequences come from a girl aged 2 to 9 in good health. Both conserved end residues are part of each CDR3. D genes are given only for firm matches. Clone size, where shown, is once, few, many, or a class for clones that have expanded.

d_call j_call v_call clone_size cdr3_aa cdr3_nt
- TRBJ1-5 TRBV10-2 few CASSEVDGGNQPQHF TGCGCCAGCAGTGAGGTGGACGGCGGTAATCAGCCCCAGCATTTT
TRBD1 TRBJ1-5 TRBV3-1 - CASSPTGSVHQPQHF TGTGCCAGCAGCCCGACAGGGTCGGTTCATCAGCCCCAGCATTTT
TRBD1 TRBJ1-4 TRBV12-3/TRBV12-4 few CASSFRTGGEKLFF TGTGCCAGCAGTTTCCGGACAGGGGGTGAAAAACTGTTTTTT
- TRBJ1-2 TRBV25-1 few CASSAGWPSYGYTF TGTGCCAGCAGTGCCGGATGGCCCAGCTATGGCTACACCTTC
TRBD1 TRBJ2-5 TRBV12-3/TRBV12-4 few CASSVWGQGPETQYF TGTGCCAGCAGTGTCTGGGGACAGGGTCCAGAGACCCAGTACTTC
TRBD2 TRBJ2-5 TRBV7-9 - CASSFPGGFEETQYF TGTGCCAGCAGCTTCCCGGGGGGTTTCGAAGAGACCCAGTACTTC
- TRBJ1-4 TRBV20-1 - CSARGPGGEKLFF TGCAGTGCTAGGGGACCCGGAGGTGAAAAACTGTTTTTT
TRBD1 TRBJ2-5 TRBV28 few CASGRGTAQETQYF TGTGCCAGCGGAAGAGGGACAGCCCAAGAGACCCAGTACTTC
TRBD2 TRBJ2-3 TRBV14 - CASRSTSGFTDTQYF TGTGCCAGCAGAAGCACTAGCGGGTTCACAGATACGCAGTATTTT
TRBD1 TRBJ1-4 TRBV6-1 few CASTGQANEKLFF TGTGCCAGCACCGGACAGGCCAATGAAAAACTGTTTTTT
- TRBJ2-1 TRBV20-1 few CSAWGERPNEQFF TGCAGTGCTTGGGGGGAGAGGCCCAATGAGCAGTTCTTC
- TRBJ2-1 TRBV19 - CALLNRGRVGEQFF TGTGCCTTATTGAACAGGGGGAGGGTAGGTGAGCAGTTCTTC
TRBD2 TRBJ2-7 TRBV29-1 - CSVREGGSGIYEQYF TGCAGCGTCCGTGAAGGGGGTAGCGGGATCTACGAGCAGTACTTC
TRBD2 TRBJ2-5 TRBV7-6 many CASSLGLSTRGAQYF TGTGCCAGCAGCTTAGGTCTTAGCACTCGGGGGGCCCAGTACTTC
- TRBJ1-2 TRBV4-3 - CASSQDRVGDLDGYTF TGCGCCAGCAGCCAAGATCGGGTAGGGGATTTGGATGGCTACACCTTC
- TRBJ2-4 TRBV28 few CASSSLQGAKNIQYF TGTGCCAGCAGTTCCTTGCAGGGGGCCAAAAACATTCAGTACTTC
- TRBJ2-7 TRBV2 - CASTRQDYEQYF TGTGCCAGCACCCGACAGGACTACGAGCAGTACTTC
- TRBJ1-1 TRBV11-2 - CASSVGLAAEAFF TGTGCCAGCAGCGTAGGGCTCGCTGCTGAAGCTTTCTTT
- TRBJ2-3 TRBV29-1 - CSVTIEDTQYF TGCAGCGTCACCATAGAAGATACGCAGTATTTT
- TRBJ2-1 TRBV27 - CASSDSGSYNEQFF TGTGCCAGCAGCGACTCGGGCTCCTACAATGAGCAGTTCTTC
- TRBJ1-3 TRBV4-3 - CASSQWGEGGGNTIYF TGCGCCAGCAGCCAGTGGGGCGAAGGAGGTGGAAACACCATATATTTT
- TRBJ2-7 TRBV5-4 - CASSSPRQSHEQYF TGTGCCAGCAGCTCTCCCCGACAGTCCCACGAGCAGTACTTC
- TRBJ1-6 TRBV16 - CASSQVNSPLHF TGTGCCAGCAGCCAGGTTAATTCACCCCTCCACTTT
- TRBJ1-1 TRBV6-1 - CASSELSGMRAFF TGTGCCAGCAGTGAATTGAGTGGGATGCGGGCTTTCTTT
TRBD2 TRBJ2-7 TRBV27 - CASSLGEGDYEQYF TGTGCCAGCAGTTTAGGGGAGGGAGACTACGAGCAGTACTTC
TRBD2 TRBJ2-1 TRBV29-1 - CSVEGEGEWDEQFF TGCAGCGTTGAAGGGGAGGGTGAGTGGGATGAGCAGTTCTTC
- TRBJ2-1 TRBV20-1 few CSAVNGDYNEQFF TGCAGTGCGGTTAACGGGGATTACAATGAGCAGTTCTTC
- TRBJ1-2 TRBV4-3 - CASSQDRGGTLYGYTF TGCGCCAGCAGCCAAGATAGGGGGGGGACTCTCTATGGCTACACCTTC
- TRBJ2-5 TRBV7-9 few CASSPRQGGQETQYF TGTGCCAGCAGCCCCAGACAGGGAGGCCAAGAGACCCAGTACTTC
- TRBJ2-1 TRBV24-1 few CATSDFGADGYNEQFF TGTGCCACCAGTGATTTTGGAGCCGACGGGTACAATGAGCAGTTCTTC
- TRBJ2-2 TRBV4-1 - CASSQPQGEGGGELFF TGCGCCAGCAGCCAACCCCAGGGCGAAGGGGGCGGGGAGCTGTTTTTT
- TRBJ2-2 TRBV12-3/TRBV12-4 - CASSLVGSYTGELFF TGTGCCAGCAGTTTAGTCGGCAGCTACACCGGGGAGCTGTTTTTT
- TRBJ2-3 TRBV29-1 once CSVRGLHTDTQYF TGCAGCGTTCGGGGACTCCACACAGATACGCAGTATTTT
- TRBJ2-3 TRBV29-1 few CSVEGLVDRLTDTQYF TGCAGCGTTGAAGGATTGGTGGATAGGCTCACAGATACGCAGTATTTT
- TRBJ2-7 TRBV3-1 - CAGSQVLASYEQYF TGTGCCGGCAGCCAAGTGCTGGCTAGCTACGAGCAGTACTTC
- TRBJ2-3 TRBV7-7 - CASSPGEQGTDTQYF TGTGCTAGCAGCCCCGGTGAACAGGGCACAGATACGCAGTATTTT
- TRBJ2-7 TRBV7-9 - CASSWDRDPYEQYF TGTGCCAGCAGCTGGGACCGGGATCCCTACGAGCAGTACTTC
TRBD1 TRBJ1-2 TRBV20-1 - CSAQSGGDYGYTF TGCAGTGCTCAGTCAGGGGGAGATTATGGCTACACCTTC
- TRBJ2-5 TRBV12-3/TRBV12-4 few CASSHNPAGAQETQYF TGTGCCAGCAGTCATAACCCTGCGGGGGCCCAAGAGACCCAGTACTTC
- TRBJ1-2 TRBV12-3/TRBV12-4 - CASGPGALDGYTF TGTGCCAGCGGTCCAGGGGCGTTGGATGGCTACACCTTC